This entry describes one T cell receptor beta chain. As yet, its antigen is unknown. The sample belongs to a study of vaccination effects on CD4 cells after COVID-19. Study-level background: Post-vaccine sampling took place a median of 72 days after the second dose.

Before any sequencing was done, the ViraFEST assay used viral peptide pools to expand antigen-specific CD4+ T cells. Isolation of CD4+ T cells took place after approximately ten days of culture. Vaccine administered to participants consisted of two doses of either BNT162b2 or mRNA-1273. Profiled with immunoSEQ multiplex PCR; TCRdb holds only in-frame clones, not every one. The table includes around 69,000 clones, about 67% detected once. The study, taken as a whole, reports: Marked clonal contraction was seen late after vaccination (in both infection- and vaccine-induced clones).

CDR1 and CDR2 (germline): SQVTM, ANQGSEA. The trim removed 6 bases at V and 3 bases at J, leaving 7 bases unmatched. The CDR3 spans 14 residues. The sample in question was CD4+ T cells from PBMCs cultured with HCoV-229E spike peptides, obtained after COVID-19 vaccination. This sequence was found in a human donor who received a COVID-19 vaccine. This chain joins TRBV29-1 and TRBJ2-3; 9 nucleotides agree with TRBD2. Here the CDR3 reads CSVALAGATDTQYF. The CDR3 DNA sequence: TGCAGCGTCGCGTTAGCGGGGGCAACAGATACGCAGTATTTT.